The 21 T cell receptor beta chains below all came from one sample that was sequenced in a study of CD8 T cells in ankylosing spondylitis. TCRdb ran MiXCR on the 5' RACE reads and lists one entry per CDR3 protein. The sample holds under 150,000 distinct CDR3 sequences; 12% to 15% are singletons and the top ten take 2.5% to 3%. The sequenced sample consisted of blood, either unsorted or a sorted T cell fraction (not recorded which). The receptors were gathered from a female donor with ankylosing spondylitis or in good health (not recorded which).

This clonotype showed up just a few times. As DNA, the CDR3 is TGTGCCAGCAGTTTAGTGATAGCCGACCATGAGCAGTTCTTC. Protein product: CASSLVIADHEQFF. The V gene is TRBV12-3 or TRBV12-4, the J gene TRBJ2-1; D unresolved. Trimming took off 1 base at V and 8 bases at J, with 12 bases between the two ends. The CDR3 is 14 amino acids.

In this sample, this clonotype turned up a few times. V is TRBV7-2 and J is TRBJ2-7, with a weak D call TRBD2 (6 bases). The ends were cut back, 1 base at V and 7 bases at J, with 17 bases in the middle. This CDR3 comprises 15 residues. CDR1 and CDR2 from the germline V gene are SGHTA and FQGNSA. For the CDR3, the DNA is TGTGCCAGCAGCTTAGAAGAGACTAGAGTAGGGGAGCAGTACTTC. Its translation is CASSLEETRVGEQYF.

The chain links TRBV3-1 to TRBJ2-5, with 10 nucleotides matching TRBD2. V was clipped by 8 bases and J by 5 bases; unmatched bases: 5. The CDR3 loop spans 13 amino acids. Germline V CDR1 and CDR2: LGHDT, YNNKEL (reference sequence). CDR3 sequence (DNA): TGTGCCAGCTGGCTAGCGGGAGTTGAGACCCAGTACTTC. It specifies CASWLAGVETQYF.

In its sample, this clonotype was seen many times. The chain has TRBV12-3 or TRBV12-4 and TRBJ1-2; D unclear. V was cut by 6 bases and J by 2 bases, with 4 bases left in between. The CDR3 totals 11 residues. In DNA form, the CDR3 reads TGTGCCAGCAGCGGGAACTATGGCTACACCTTC. The encoded protein is CASSGNYGYTF.

This clonotype was seen ten or more times. The CDR3 DNA is TGCGCCAGCAGCTCGTTAGGGCCAGGGGAAGCTTTCTTT. It encodes CASSSLGPGEAFF. V is TRBV5-1 and J is TRBJ1-1; tentative D call: TRBD1 (5 bases). CDR1 and CDR2 from the germline V gene are SGHRS and YFSETQ. CDR3 size: 13 residues. Trimming removed 3 bases from V and 8 bases from J, with 14 bases in between.

As regards this clonotype: Since a much larger clone is just one base distant, this may be a read error. The genes are TRBV2 and TRBJ2-5; a possible D gene is TRBD2 (5 bases). CDR1 SNHLY and CDR2 FYNNEI come from the germline V gene. CDR3 length equals 12 residues. Trimming cost V 7 bases and J 3 bases, with 9 bases left between them. The CDR3, as DNA: TGTGCCAGCACGCAGACTAAAGAGACCCAGTACTTC. It translates to CASTQTKETQYF.

This clonotype was seen a handful of times. The chain is built from TRBV5-1 and TRBJ2-7; TRBD1 agrees at 11 bases. With V trimmed by 0 bases and J by 3 bases, 5 bases remained unmatched. Germline CDR1 SGHRS, CDR2 YFSETQ. The length of the CDR3 is 16 residues. CDR3 bases: TGCGCCAGCAGCTTGGCGTCCGGGACAGGGGGCTACGAGCAGTACTTC. Its protein is CASSLASGTGGYEQYF.

This chain joins TRBV7-9 and TRBJ1-1; no firm D call. The V and J ends lost 5 bases and 2 bases respectively, with 12 bases between them. The CDR3 runs to 14 residues. Germline V gene data show CDR1 as SEHNR and CDR2 as FQNEAQ (reference sequence). The CDR3: CASSPRASNTEAFF. CDR3 bases: TGTGCCAGCAGCCCTCGGGCCTCAAACACTGAAGCTTTCTTT.

This clonotype showed up many times. This rearrangement joins TRBV6-5 to TRBJ2-5, with TRBD1 matching 9 bases. The CDR3 contains 17 residues. Germline trimming cut 2 bases from V and 3 bases from J; bases unmatched to any gene: 10. Germline CDR1 is MNHEY and CDR2 is SVGAGI. The CDR3 is CASSYPLTGTGKETQYF. The DNA for the CDR3 is TGTGCCAGCAGTTACCCACTCACCGGGACAGGGAAAGAGACCCAGTACTTC.

At least ten counts were recorded for this clonotype. The chain uses TRBV5-1 and TRBJ1-3; no clear D gene. V lost 2 bases to trimming and J lost 0 bases, with 9 bases between them. The CDR3 runs 15 residues. The V gene's germline CDR1 is SGHRS and CDR2 YFSETQ. As DNA, the CDR3 is TGCGCCAGCAGCTTAAATCAGTACTCTGGAAACACCATATATTTT. Its protein is CASSLNQYSGNTIYF.

The chain carries TRBV28 and TRBJ1-5; possibly TRBD1 for D (6 bases). This CDR3 is 15 amino acids long. V was trimmed by 5 bases and J by 4 bases, leaving 15 bases between them. Germline CDR1 reads MDHEN; CDR2 reads SYDVKM. The CDR3 DNA is TGTGCCAGCAGTAGATCACAGGGATTTAATCAGCCCCAGCATTTT. It specifies CASSRSQGFNQPQHF.

This clonotype was counted at least ten times. V is TRBV5-1 and J is TRBJ2-5; D is ambiguous. This CDR3 region has 14 residues. Germline CDR1 reads SGHRS; CDR2 reads YFSETQ. V was shortened by 2 bases and J by 1 base, with 9 bases between the two germline ends. Here the CDR3 DNA reads TGCGCCAGCAGCTTTTTCCCTAGCCAAGAGACCCAGTACTTC. Its protein is CASSFFPSQETQYF. The variable domain in full, completed from reference TRBV5-1 and TRBJ2-5, reads KAGVTQTPRYLIKTRGQQVTLSCSPISGHRSVSWYQQTPGQGLQFLFEYFSETQRNKGNFPGRFSGRQFSNSRSEMNVSTLELGDSALYLCASSFFPSQETQYFGPGTRLLVL.

This chain connects TRBV11-2 to TRBJ2-7, with TRBD1 as a possible D gene (6 bases). The V gene lost 0 bases and the J gene lost 0 bases, with 9 bases spanning the gap. Germline V gives CDR1 SGHAT, CDR2 FQNNGV. The CDR3 length is 15 residues. CDR3 residues: CASSLEDRSSYEQYF. Written as DNA, the CDR3 is TGTGCCAGCAGCTTAGAGGACAGAAGCTCCTACGAGCAGTACTTC.

The genes are TRBV24-1 and TRBJ1-2; TRBD1 is a possible D gene (6 bases). CDR3 length equals 14 residues. Germline lookup yields CDR1 KGHDR and CDR2 SFDVKD. With 4 bases removed from V and 0 bases from J, the gap between germline ends came to 8 bases. The CDR3 loop reads CATSDGTTNYGYTF. The CDR3 DNA sequence: TGTGCCACCAGTGACGGGACAACTAACTATGGCTACACCTTC.

This clonotype has more than one count but fewer than ten. The chain is built from TRBV5-1 and TRBJ1-1; no firm D call. V was shortened by 1 base and J by 4 bases, with 5 bases between the two germline ends. Germline CDR1 SGHRS, CDR2 YFSETQ. The CDR3 runs 12 residues. The CDR3: CASSLPATEAFF. CDR3 bases: TGCGCCAGCAGCTTGCCAGCCACTGAAGCTTTCTTT.

This clonotype was counted a few times. The rearrangement uses TRBV12-3 or TRBV12-4 and TRBJ2-5; unclear D gene. Trimming cost V 1 base and J 3 bases, with 3 bases left between them. There are 12 residues in the CDR3. The CDR3 loop is CASSLVEETQYF. Here the CDR3 DNA reads TGTGCCAGCAGTTTAGTAGAAGAGACCCAGTACTTC.

The chain links TRBV28 to TRBJ2-1; D remains unclear. The CDR3 runs to 12 residues. CDR1 is MDHEN and CDR2 is SYDVKM in the germline V gene. Trimming left V 2 bases short and J 9 bases short, with 8 bases between. CDR3 residues: CASSLRHGEQFF. The CDR3 DNA sequence: TGTGCCAGCAGTTTACGCCACGGTGAGCAGTTCTTC.

This clonotype was recorded many times. The V and J genes are TRBV20-1 and TRBJ1-5; 9 bases map to TRBD1. Germline CDR1 is DFQATT and CDR2 is SNEGSKA (reference sequence). After removal of 1 base from V and 2 bases from J, the junction contained 0 bases not matched to a gene. CDR3 length equals 14 residues. The CDR3 protein is CSARGTGGNQPQHF. The CDR3, as DNA: TGCAGTGCTAGAGGGACAGGGGGCAATCAGCCCCAGCATTTT.

This clonotype has a count of ten or more. J is TRBJ1-1 and V is TRBV3-1, with a weak D call TRBD1 (5 bases). V gave up 0 bases and J gave up 4 bases, with 12 bases separating them. CDR1 LGHDT and CDR2 YNNKEL come from the germline V gene (reference sequence). This CDR3 is built from 15 residues. CDR3 in amino acids: CASSQDGGGTTEAFF. The CDR3, as DNA: TGTGCCAGCAGCCAAGATGGGGGGGGTACCACTGAAGCTTTCTTT. Together with reference TRBV3-1 and TRBJ1-1, the CDR3 gives the full variable domain: DTAVSQTPKYLVTQMGNDKSIKCEQNLGHDTMYWYKQDSKKFLKIMFSYNNKELIINETVPNRFSPKSPDKAHLNLHINSLELGDSAVYFCASSQDGGGTTEAFFGQGTRLTVV.

The table lists this clonotype with a few counts. This chain connects TRBV2 to TRBJ2-2; D uncertain. This CDR3 has 14 residues. Trimming stripped 1 base from V and 5 bases from J, with 8 bases between. Germline V gene lookup returns CDR1 SNHLY and CDR2 FYNNEI. This CDR3 reads CASSEVLQTGELFF. Written as DNA, the CDR3 is TGTGCCAGCAGTGAAGTTTTGCAGACCGGGGAGCTGTTTTTT.

In this sample, this clonotype turned up many times. The chain uses TRBV20-1 and TRBJ2-7; possible D gene TRBD2, 5 bases. Germline loops: CDR1 DFQATT, CDR2 SNEGSKA (reference sequence). Trimming took 8 bases from V and 4 from J, leaving 12 bases between them. The CDR3 is 11 amino acids. The CDR3 reads CSSGVRYEQYF. CDR3 sequence (DNA): TGCAGTTCCGGGGTGAGGTACGAGCAGTACTTC.